This TCR beta chain was sequenced during a study of blood T cell repertoires in COVID-19. On the study more broadly: Sources were T cells, B-cell-depleted T cells, or PBMCs; the material itself was cDNA or gDNA.

Per the study methods: Amplified reference gene primers provided the basis for estimating nucleated cell counts. Clones were sequenced by immunoSEQ multiplex PCR, and TCRdb holds only the in-frame ones, with some missing. V and J calls and clone size follow that table, whereas D and trimming were derived from the DNA. Of roughly 300,000 clones listed, just over 90% are singletons. The V gene's germline CDR1 is MDHEN and CDR2 SYDVKM. The junction had 9 bases not matched to a gene; V was cut back by 6 bases and J by 2 bases. CDR3 length: 15 amino acids. The participants were between roughly 18 and 100 years old and came from 20 to 30 US areas. Participant-reported clinical history was the basis for cohort assignment.

This sequence originates from a woman aged 40 to 49 with acute COVID-19. The V and J genes are TRBV28 and TRBJ2-7, with 8 bases fitting TRBD1. Sequencing was performed on PBMCs or T cells enriched from blood (not recorded which). The CDR3 region has the DNA TGTGCCAGCAGGGCCACCGGGACAGGAACCTACGAGCAGTACTTC. It encodes CASRATGTGTYEQYF.